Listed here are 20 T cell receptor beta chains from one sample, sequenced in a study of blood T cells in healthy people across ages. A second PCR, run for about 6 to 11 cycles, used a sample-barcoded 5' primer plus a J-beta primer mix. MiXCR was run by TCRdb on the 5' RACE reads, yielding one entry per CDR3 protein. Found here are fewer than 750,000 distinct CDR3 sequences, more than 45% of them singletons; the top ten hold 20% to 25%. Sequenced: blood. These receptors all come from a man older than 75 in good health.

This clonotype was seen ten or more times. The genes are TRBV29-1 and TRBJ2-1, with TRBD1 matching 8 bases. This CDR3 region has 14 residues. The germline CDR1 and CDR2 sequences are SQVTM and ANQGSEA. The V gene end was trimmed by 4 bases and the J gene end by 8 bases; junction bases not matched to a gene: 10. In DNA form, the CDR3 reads TGCAGCGTTGTGCGTCAGGGGGCTTTCGATGAGCAGTTCTTC. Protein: CSVVRQGAFDEQFF.

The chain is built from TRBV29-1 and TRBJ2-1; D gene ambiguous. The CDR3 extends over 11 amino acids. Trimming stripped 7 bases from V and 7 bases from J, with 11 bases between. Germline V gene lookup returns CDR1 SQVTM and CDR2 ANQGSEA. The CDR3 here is CSAHLRNEQFF. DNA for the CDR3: TGCAGCGCCCATCTACGGAATGAGCAGTTCTTC.

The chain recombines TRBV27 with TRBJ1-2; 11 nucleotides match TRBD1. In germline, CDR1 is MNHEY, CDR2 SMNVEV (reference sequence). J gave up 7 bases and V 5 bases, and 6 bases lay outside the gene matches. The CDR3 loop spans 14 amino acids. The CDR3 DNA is TGTGCCAGCAGTCTGGACAGGGGGCGGGTTGGCTACACCTTC. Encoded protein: CASSLDRGRVGYTF.

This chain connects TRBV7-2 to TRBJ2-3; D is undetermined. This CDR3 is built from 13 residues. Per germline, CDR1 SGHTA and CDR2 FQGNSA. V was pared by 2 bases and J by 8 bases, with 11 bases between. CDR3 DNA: TGTGCCAGCAGCTTAAGTCTTTCGGGTACGCAGTATTTT. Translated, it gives CASSLSLSGTQYF.

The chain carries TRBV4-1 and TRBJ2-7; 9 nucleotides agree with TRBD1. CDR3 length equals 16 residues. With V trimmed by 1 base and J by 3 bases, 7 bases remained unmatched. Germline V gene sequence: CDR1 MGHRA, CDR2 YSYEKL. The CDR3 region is CASSQVPGQGFYEQYF. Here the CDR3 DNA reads TGCGCCAGCAGCCAAGTCCCGGGACAGGGATTCTACGAGCAGTACTTC.

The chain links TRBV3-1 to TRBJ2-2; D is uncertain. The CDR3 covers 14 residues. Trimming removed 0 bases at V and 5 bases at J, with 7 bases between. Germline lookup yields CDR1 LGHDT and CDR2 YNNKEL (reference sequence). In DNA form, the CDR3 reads TGTGCCAGCAGCCAAGATCTTTGGACCGGGGAGCTGTTTTTT. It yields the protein CASSQDLWTGELFF.

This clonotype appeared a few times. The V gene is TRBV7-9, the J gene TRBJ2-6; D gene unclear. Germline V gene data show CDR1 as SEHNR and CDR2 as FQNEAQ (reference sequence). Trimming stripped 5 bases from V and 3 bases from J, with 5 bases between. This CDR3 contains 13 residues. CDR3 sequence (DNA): TGTGCCAGCAGCGACGGTGGGGCCAACGTCCTGACTTTC. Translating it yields CASSDGGANVLTF. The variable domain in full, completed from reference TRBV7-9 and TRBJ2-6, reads DTGVSQNPRHKITKRGQNVTFRCDPISEHNRLYWYRQTLGQGPEFLTYFQNEAQLEKSRLLSDRFSAERPKGSFSTLEIQRTEQGDSAMYLCASSDGGANVLTFGAGSRLTVL.

The CDR3 bases are TGTGCCAGCAGCTCGCCCTGGGATACAACCTACGAGCAGTACTTC. It yields the protein CASSSPWDTTYEQYF. V is TRBV7-2 and J is TRBJ2-7; D unresolved. V lost 4 bases and J lost 2, with 15 bases in between. The length of the CDR3 is 15 residues. In germline, CDR1 is SGHTA, CDR2 FQGNSA.

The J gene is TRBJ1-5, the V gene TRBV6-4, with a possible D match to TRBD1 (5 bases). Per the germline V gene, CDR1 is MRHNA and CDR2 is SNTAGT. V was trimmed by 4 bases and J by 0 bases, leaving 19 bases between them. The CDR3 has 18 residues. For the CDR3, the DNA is TGTGCCAGCAGTGTCAAGCAGCCGAGGGGTTATAGCAATCAGCCCCAGCATTTT. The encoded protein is CASSVKQPRGYSNQPQHF.

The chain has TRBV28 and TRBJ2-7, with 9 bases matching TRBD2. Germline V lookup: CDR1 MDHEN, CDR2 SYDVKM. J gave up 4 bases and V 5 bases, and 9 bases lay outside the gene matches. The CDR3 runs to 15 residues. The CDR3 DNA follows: TGTGCCAGCAGTGCCCCGGGACTAGCAGTTTACGAGCAGTACTTC. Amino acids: CASSAPGLAVYEQYF.

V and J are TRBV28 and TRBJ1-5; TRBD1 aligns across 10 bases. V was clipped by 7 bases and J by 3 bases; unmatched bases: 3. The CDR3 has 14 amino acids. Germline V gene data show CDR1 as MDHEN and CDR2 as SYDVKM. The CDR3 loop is CASKGTGDNQPQHF. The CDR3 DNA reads TGTGCCAGCAAGGGGACAGGGGACAATCAGCCCCAGCATTTT.

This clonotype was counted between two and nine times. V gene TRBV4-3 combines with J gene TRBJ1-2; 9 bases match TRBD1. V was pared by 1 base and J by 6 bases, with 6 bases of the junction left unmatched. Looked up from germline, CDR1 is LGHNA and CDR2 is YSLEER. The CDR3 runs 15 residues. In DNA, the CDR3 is TGCGCCAGCAGCCAAGGGGACAGGGATTCGGATGGCTACACCTTC. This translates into CASSQGDRDSDGYTF.

CDR3 amino acids: CASSLSNGASGRLATQYF. The CDR3 DNA follows: TGTGCCAGCAGCCTAAGCAATGGGGCTAGCGGGAGGTTGGCGACCCAGTACTTC. The V gene is TRBV7-6, the J gene TRBJ2-5, with 11 bases aligning to TRBD2. Germline V CDR1 and CDR2: SGHVS, FNYEAQ. V was clipped by 5 bases and J by 7 bases; unmatched bases: 18. The CDR3 has 18 amino acids.

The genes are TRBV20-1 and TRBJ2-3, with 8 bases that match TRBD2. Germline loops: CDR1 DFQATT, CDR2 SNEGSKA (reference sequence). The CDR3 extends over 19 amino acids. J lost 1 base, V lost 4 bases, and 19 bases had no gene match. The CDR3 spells CSAKSLRTSPVFRTDTQYF. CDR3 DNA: TGCAGTGCTAAGTCTCTTAGGACTAGCCCGGTTTTTCGCACAGATACGCAGTATTTT.

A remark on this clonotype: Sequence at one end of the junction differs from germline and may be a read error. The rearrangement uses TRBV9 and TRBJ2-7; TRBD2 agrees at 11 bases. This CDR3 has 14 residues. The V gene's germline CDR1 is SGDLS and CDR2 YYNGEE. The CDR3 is CASSVGTSGYEQYF. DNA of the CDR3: TGTGCTAGCAGCGTGGGGACTAGCGGCTACGAGCAGTACTTC.

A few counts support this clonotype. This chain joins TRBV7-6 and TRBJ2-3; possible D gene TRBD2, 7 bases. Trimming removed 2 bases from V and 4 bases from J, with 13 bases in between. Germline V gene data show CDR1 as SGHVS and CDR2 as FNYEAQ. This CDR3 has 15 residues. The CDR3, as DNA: TGTGCCAGCAGCTTAATGGGGGGGCTGTCAGATACGCAGTATTTT. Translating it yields CASSLMGGLSDTQYF.

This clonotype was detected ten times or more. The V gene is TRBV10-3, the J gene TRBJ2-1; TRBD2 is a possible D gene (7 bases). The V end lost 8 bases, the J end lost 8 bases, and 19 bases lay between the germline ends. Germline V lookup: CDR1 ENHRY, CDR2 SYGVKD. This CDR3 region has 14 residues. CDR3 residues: CAISGEGGLYEQFF. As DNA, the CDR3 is TGTGCCATCTCCGGAGAGGGGGGGCTCTATGAGCAGTTCTTC.

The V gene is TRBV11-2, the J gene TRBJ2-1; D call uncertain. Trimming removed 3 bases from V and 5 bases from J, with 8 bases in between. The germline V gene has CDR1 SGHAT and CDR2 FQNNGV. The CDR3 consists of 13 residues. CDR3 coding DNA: TGTGCCAGCAGCTTTAATGCGGACAATGAGCAGTTCTTC. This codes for CASSFNADNEQFF.

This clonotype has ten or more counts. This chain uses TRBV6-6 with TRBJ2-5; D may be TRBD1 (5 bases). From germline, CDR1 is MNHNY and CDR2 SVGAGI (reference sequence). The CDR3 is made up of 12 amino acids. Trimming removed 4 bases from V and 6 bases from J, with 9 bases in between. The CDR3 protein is CASSSDIQTQYF. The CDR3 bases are TGTGCCAGCAGTTCGGACATCCAGACCCAGTACTTC.

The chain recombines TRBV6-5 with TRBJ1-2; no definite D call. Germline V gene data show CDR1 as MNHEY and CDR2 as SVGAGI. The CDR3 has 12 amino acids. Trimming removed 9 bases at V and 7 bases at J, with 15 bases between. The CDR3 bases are TGTGCCAGTACTTCAGCGGTTTCTGGCTACACCTTC. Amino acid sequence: CASTSAVSGYTF.